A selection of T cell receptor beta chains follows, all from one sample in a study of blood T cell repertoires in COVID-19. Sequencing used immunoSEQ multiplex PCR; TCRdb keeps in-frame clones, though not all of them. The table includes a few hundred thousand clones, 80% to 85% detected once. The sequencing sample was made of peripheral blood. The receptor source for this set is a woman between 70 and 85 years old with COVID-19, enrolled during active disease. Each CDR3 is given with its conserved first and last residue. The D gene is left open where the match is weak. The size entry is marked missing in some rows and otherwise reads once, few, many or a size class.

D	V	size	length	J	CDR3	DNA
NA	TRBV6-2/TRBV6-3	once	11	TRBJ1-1	CASSYFFSAFF	TGTGCCAGCAGTTACTTTTTTTCGGCTTTCTTT
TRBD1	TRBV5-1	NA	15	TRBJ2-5	CASSSQTGQQETQYF	TGCGCCAGCAGCTCCCAGACAGGGCAACAAGAGACCCAGTACTTC
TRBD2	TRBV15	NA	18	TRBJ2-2	CATRAYRASGTNTGELFF	TGTGCCACCAGAGCCTATAGGGCTAGCGGGACGAACACCGGGGAGCTGTTTTTT
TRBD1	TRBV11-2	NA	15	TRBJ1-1	CASSFFTGGNTEAFF	TGTGCCAGCAGCTTCTTTACAGGGGGGAACACTGAAGCTTTCTTT
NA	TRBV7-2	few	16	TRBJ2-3	CASSPRTKGGTDTQYF	TGTGCCAGCAGCCCCCGAACCAAGGGGGGCACAGATACGCAGTATTTT
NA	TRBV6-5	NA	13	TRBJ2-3	CASSPDSPRPQYF	TGTGCCAGCAGTCCGGACTCCCCAAGGCCGCAGTATTTT
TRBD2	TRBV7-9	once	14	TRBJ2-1	CASIEGLAGGEQFF	TGTGCCAGCATCGAGGGACTAGCGGGAGGTGAGCAGTTCTTC
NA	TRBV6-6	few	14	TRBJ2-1	CASSWGEGANEQFF	TGTGCCAGCAGTTGGGGTGAAGGGGCCAATGAGCAGTTCTTC
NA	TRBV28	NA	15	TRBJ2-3	CASSFVKLAGSRQYF	TGTGCCAGCAGTTTTGTTAAGCTGGCAGGTAGTAGGCAGTATTTT
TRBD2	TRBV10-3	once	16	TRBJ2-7	CAISPAGNSGIVKQYF	TGTGCCATCAGTCCCGCCGGGAATAGCGGGATTGTAAAGCAGTACTTC
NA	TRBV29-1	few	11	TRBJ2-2	CSVELGVGLFF	TGCAGCGTTGAACTAGGTGTAGGGCTGTTTTTT
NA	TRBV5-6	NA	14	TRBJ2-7	CASSFGQFDYEQYF	TGTGCCAGCAGCTTCGGACAGTTTGACTACGAGCAGTACTTC
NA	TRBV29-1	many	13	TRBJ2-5	CSVEGVMVRVQYF	TGCAGCGTTGAAGGGGTAATGGTTCGGGTCCAGTACTTC
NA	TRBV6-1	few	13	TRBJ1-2	CASSELGADGYTF	TGTGCCAGCAGTGAACTGGGGGCAGATGGCTACACCTTC
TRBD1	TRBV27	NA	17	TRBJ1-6	CASSRRGRGSRNSPLHF	TGTGCCAGCAGTAGGAGGGGGCGCGGATCCCGTAATTCACCCCTCCACTTT
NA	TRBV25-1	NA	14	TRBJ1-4	CASSVVGGYEKLFF	TGTGCCAGCAGTGTGGTTGGAGGGTACGAAAAACTGTTTTTT
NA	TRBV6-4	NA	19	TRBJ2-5	CASSDSERGKVTEKETQYF	TGTGCCAGCAGTGACTCCGAGAGGGGGAAGGTTACGGAGAAAGAGACCCAGTACTTC
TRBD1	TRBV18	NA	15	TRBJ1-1	CASSPPKGANTEAFF	TGTGCCAGCTCACCGCCTAAGGGGGCGAACACTGAAGCTTTCTTT
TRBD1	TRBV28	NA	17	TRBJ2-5	CASSADRGSSFSETQYF	TGTGCCAGCAGTGCGGACAGGGGCTCCTCATTCTCAGAGACCCAGTACTTC
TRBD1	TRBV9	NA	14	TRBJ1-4	CASSVGTVNEKLFF	TGTGCCAGCAGCGTCGGGACAGTTAATGAAAAACTGTTTTTT
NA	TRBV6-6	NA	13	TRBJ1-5	CASFPGEGQPQHF	TGTGCCAGCTTTCCAGGGGAAGGACAGCCCCAGCATTTT
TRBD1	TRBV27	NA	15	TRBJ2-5	CASSSRDRGKETQYF	TGTGCCAGCAGTTCCCGGGACAGGGGCAAAGAGACCCAGTACTTC
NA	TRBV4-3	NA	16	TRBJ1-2	CASSQDPGPGFYGYTF	TGCGCCAGCAGCCAAGATCCCGGGCCGGGATTCTATGGCTACACCTTC
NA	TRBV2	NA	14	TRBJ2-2	CASKGGTVAGELFF	TGTGCCAGCAAGGGGGGGACGGTCGCCGGGGAGCTGTTTTTT
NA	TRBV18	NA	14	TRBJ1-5	CASSPDNSNQPQHF	TGTGCCAGCTCACCGGACAATAGCAATCAGCCCCAGCATTTT
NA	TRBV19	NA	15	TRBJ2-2	CASSTEQTASGELFF	TGTGCCAGTAGTACGGAACAGACAGCGTCCGGGGAGCTGTTTTTT
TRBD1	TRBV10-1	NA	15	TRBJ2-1	CASSERDRTYNEQFF	TGCGCCAGCAGTGAGCGGGACAGGACTTACAATGAGCAGTTCTTC
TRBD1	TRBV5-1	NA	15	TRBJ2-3	CASSPGTDSTDTQYF	TGCGCCAGCAGCCCAGGGACAGATAGCACAGATACGCAGTATTTT
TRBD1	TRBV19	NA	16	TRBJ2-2	CASTHQGQGRTGELFF	TGTGCCAGTACCCACCAGGGACAGGGAAGGACCGGGGAGCTGTTTTTT
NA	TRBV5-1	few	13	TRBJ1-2	CASSLSQNYGYTF	TGCGCCAGCAGCTTGTCACAGAATTATGGCTACACCTTC
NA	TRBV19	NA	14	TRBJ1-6	CASSFEGRNSPLHF	TGTGCCAGTAGTTTCGAGGGCCGCAATTCACCCCTCCACTTT
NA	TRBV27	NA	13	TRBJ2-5	CASSRNPRETQYF	TGTGCCAGCAGTCGGAATCCGAGGGAGACCCAGTACTTC
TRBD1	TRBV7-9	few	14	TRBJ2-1	CASIPSDRVNEQFF	TGTGCCAGCATCCCCTCGGACAGGGTCAATGAGCAGTTCTTC
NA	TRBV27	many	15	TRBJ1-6	CASRMSERSNSPLHF	TGTGCCAGCAGGATGTCAGAGAGGTCTAATTCACCCCTCCACTTT
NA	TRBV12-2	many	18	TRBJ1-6	CASRSYPYLSSYNSPLHF	TGTGCAAGTCGCTCCTACCCATACCTAAGCTCCTATAATTCACCCCTCCACTTT
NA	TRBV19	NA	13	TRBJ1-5	CASSIDPISPQHF	TGTGCCAGTAGTATAGATCCCATTTCGCCCCAGCATTTT
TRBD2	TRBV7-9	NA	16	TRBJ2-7	CASSPTSGTASYEQYF	TGTGCCAGCAGCCCGACTAGCGGGACAGCGTCCTACGAGCAGTACTTC
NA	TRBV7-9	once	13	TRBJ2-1	CASSFSGYNEQFF	TGTGCCAGCAGCTTTAGCGGTTACAATGAGCAGTTCTTC
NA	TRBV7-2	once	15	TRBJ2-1	CASVLQVSSYNEQFF	TGTGCCAGCGTCCTACAGGTGAGCTCCTACAATGAGCAGTTCTTC
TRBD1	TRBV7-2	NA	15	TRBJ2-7	CASSARDRGRYEQYF	TGTGCCAGCAGCGCACGGGACAGGGGGCGGTACGAGCAGTACTTC
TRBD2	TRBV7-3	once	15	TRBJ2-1	CASSLAGREYNEQFF	TGTGCCAGCAGCCTAGCGGGACGGGAGTACAATGAGCAGTTCTTC
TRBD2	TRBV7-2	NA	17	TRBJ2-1	CASSLGGLAGPYNEQFF	TGTGCCAGCAGCTTAGGGGGACTAGCGGGACCATACAATGAGCAGTTCTTC
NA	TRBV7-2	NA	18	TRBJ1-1	CASSPIGIKQGGGTEAFF	TGTGCCAGCAGCCCAATCGGGATTAAACAGGGAGGGGGCACTGAAGCTTTCTTT
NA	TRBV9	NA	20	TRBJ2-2	CASTDSVRGGSSISTGELFF	TGTGCCAGCACCGATTCAGTCAGGGGCGGGAGTAGTATAAGCACCGGGGAGCTGTTTTTT
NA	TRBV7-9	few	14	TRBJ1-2	CASSLQGTAYGYTF	TGTGCCAGCAGCTTGCAGGGAACCGCCTATGGCTACACCTTC
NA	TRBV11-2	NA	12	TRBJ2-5	CASSPYQETQYF	TGTGCCAGCAGCCCCTACCAAGAGACCCAGTACTTC
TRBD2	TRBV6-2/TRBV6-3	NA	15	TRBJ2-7	CASRRAGGPIYEQYF	TGTGCCAGCCGCCGGGCGGGAGGGCCTATATACGAGCAGTACTTC
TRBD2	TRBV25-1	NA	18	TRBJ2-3	CASSEWGSGSPRTDTQYF	TGTGCCAGCAGTGAATGGGGTAGCGGGAGTCCTCGCACAGATACGCAGTATTTT
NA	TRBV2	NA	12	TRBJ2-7	CASSVLREREYF	TGTGCCAGCAGTGTTTTAAGGGAGAGGGAGTACTTC
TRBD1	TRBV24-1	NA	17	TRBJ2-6	CATSPRQGAPGANVLTF	TGTGCCACCAGTCCGAGACAGGGGGCGCCTGGGGCCAACGTCCTGACTTTC
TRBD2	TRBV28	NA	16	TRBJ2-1	CASSTPSSGRRGEQFF	TGTGCCAGCAGTACCCCGTCTAGCGGGAGAAGGGGTGAGCAGTTCTTC
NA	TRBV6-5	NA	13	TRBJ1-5	CASSYGPNQPQHF	TGTGCCAGCAGTTACGGCCCCAATCAGCCCCAGCATTTT
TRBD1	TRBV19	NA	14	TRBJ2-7	CASSTGTGPYEQYF	TGTGCCAGTAGTACTGGGACAGGTCCCTACGAGCAGTACTTC
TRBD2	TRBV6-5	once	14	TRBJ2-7	CASSPSGISYEQYF	TGTGCCAGCAGTCCCAGCGGGATCTCCTACGAGCAGTACTTC
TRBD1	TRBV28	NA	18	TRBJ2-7	CASSLSLYRGQGRYEQYF	TGTGCCAGCAGTTTATCCCTCTATAGGGGACAGGGGAGATACGAGCAGTACTTC
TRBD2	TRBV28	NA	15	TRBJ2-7	CASSLGLAGIGEQYF	TGTGCCAGCAGTTTAGGGCTAGCGGGGATCGGCGAGCAGTACTTC
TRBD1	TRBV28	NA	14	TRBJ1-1	CASRTGVFGTEAFF	TGTGCCAGCAGGACAGGGGTTTTTGGCACTGAAGCTTTCTTT
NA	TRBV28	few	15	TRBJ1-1	CASSLSGVPRAEAFF	TGTGCCAGCAGTTTATCGGGGGTTCCTCGTGCTGAAGCTTTCTTT